These 29 T cell receptor beta chains share one sample of origin, sequenced in a study of CD4 T cells in relation to SARS-CoV-2 and coronaviruses. Their cognate antigens are unknown. Using immunoSEQ multiplex PCR, the repertoire was profiled, and TCRdb retains in-frame clones only, with some absent. Of tens of thousands of clones in the sample, about 87% were seen once. Source material: naive CD4+ T cells from PBMCs, cultured in vitro. Subset of the sample: naive CD4+ T cells isolated by negative enrichment. The receptors stem from an adult with COVID-19.

The chain links TRBV28 to TRBJ2-7; 10 bases line up with TRBD1. The CDR3 is 17 amino acids. The V gene's germline CDR1 is MDHEN and CDR2 SYDVKM. V was pared by 6 bases and J by 3 bases, with 14 bases of the junction left unmatched. CDR3 amino acids: CASRPPPGQGSNYEQYF. CDR3 sequence (DNA): TGTGCCAGCAGACCTCCACCGGGACAGGGGTCGAACTACGAGCAGTACTTC.

DNA of the CDR3: TGTGCCAGCAGCTACCTACGGCGAACTAGCGGGCCCTCCTACAATGAGCAGTTCTTC. Amino acid sequence: CASSYLRRTSGPSYNEQFF. This sequence joins TRBV3-1 (or the pseudogene TRBV3-2) and TRBJ2-1; 9 bases match TRBD2. Germline loops: CDR1 LGHDT, CDR2 YNNKEL (reference sequence). This CDR3 contains 19 residues. The ends lost 5 bases at V and 0 bases at J; junction bases unmatched: 14.

J is TRBJ2-5 and V is TRBV7-9, with D maybe TRBD2 (7 bases). The CDR3 runs to 15 residues. The germline V gene encodes CDR1 SEHNR and CDR2 FQNEAQ (reference sequence). V was trimmed by 1 base and J by 4 bases, leaving 13 bases between them. Here the CDR3 DNA reads TGTGCCAGCAGCTTAGAGGGGGGGTTGGCAGAGACCCAGTACTTC. Protein product: CASSLEGGLAETQYF.

The CDR3 sequence: CAGNTRSAEKLFF. The CDR3 DNA follows: TGTGCCGGCAATACACGGTCGGCTGAAAAACTGTTTTTT. V is TRBV30 and J is TRBJ1-4; the D is unclear. Germline loops: CDR1 GTSNPN, CDR2 SVGIG (reference sequence). V gave up 8 bases and J gave up 7 bases, with 17 bases separating them. The CDR3 has 13 amino acids.

This chain links TRBV10-3 with TRBJ1-5; 8 bases fit TRBD1. This CDR3 region has 15 residues. Germline V lookup: CDR1 ENHRY, CDR2 SYGVKD. J lost 4 bases, V lost 5 bases, and 7 bases had no gene match. The chain's CDR3 is CAISRTGSSNQPQHF. The CDR3 region has the DNA TGTGCCATCAGTAGGACAGGGTCAAGTAATCAGCCCCAGCATTTT.

The V call is TRBV7-9, the J call TRBJ1-5; TRBD1 is a possible D gene (5 bases). This CDR3 is 16 amino acids long. The V and J ends lost 1 base and 0 bases respectively, with 10 bases between them. Per the germline V gene, CDR1 is SEHNR and CDR2 is FQNEAQ (reference sequence). The CDR3 region has the DNA TGTGCCAGCAGCTTAGTCGGGGGGGATAGCAATCAGCCCCAGCATTTT. It specifies CASSLVGGDSNQPQHF.

This clone showed up just once. This chain joins TRBV23-1 and TRBJ2-6; possibly TRBD1 or TRBD2 for D (6 bases each). TRBV23-1 is marked as an open reading frame, function uncertain. The ends were cut back, 0 bases at V and 5 bases at J, with 20 bases in the middle. The length of the CDR3 is 19 residues. The CDR3 protein is CASSQSRAGDSPWANVLTF. The CDR3 DNA follows: TGCGCCAGCAGTCAATCTCGGGCAGGGGACTCTCCTTGGGCCAACGTCCTGACTTTC.

The chain carries TRBV7-2 and TRBJ2-7, with 9 nucleotides matching TRBD2. Per the germline V gene, CDR1 is SGHTA and CDR2 is FQGNSA. The CDR3 sequence is 15 residues long. With 1 base clipped from V and 2 bases from J, the junction kept 3 bases outside the gene matches. CDR3 protein: CASSLVAGEPYEQYF. The CDR3 bases are TGTGCCAGCAGCTTAGTAGCGGGAGAGCCCTACGAGCAGTACTTC.

The chain is built from TRBV12-3 or TRBV12-4 and TRBJ2-7; TRBD1 is a possible D gene (6 bases). V gave up 6 bases and J gave up 1 base, with 7 bases separating them. The CDR3 length is 12 residues. The CDR3 region is CASSTGSYEQYF. The CDR3, as DNA: TGTGCCAGCAGCACAGGGTCCTACGAGCAGTACTTC.

The rearrangement joins TRBV3-1 (or the pseudogene TRBV3-2) to TRBJ2-1, with 7 nucleotides matching TRBD2. The CDR3 spans 14 residues. Germline CDR1 is LGHDT and CDR2 is YNNKEL (reference sequence). The V segment lost 4 bases and the J segment 7 bases; nucleotides outside the gene matches: 7. CDR3 bases: TGTGCCAGCAGCCGAGGACTAGGGGAAAATGAGCAGTTCTTC. Amino acids: CASSRGLGENEQFF.

The rearrangement links TRBV6-2 or TRBV6-3 to TRBJ2-1; TRBD2 matches at 9 bases. The ends lost 2 bases at V and 9 bases at J; junction bases unmatched: 11. Germline CDR1 is MNHEY and CDR2 is SVGEGT. The CDR3 covers 16 residues. CDR3 loop: CASSYPSSGSRREQFF. The CDR3 DNA is TGTGCCAGCAGTTACCCTAGTAGCGGGAGTAGGCGTGAGCAGTTCTTC.

This chain links TRBV2 with TRBJ2-7; 7 bases agree with TRBD2. CDR3 length equals 18 residues. Per the germline V gene, CDR1 is SNHLY and CDR2 is FYNNEI. J gave up 0 bases and V 3 bases, and 14 bases lay outside the gene matches. CDR3 coding DNA: TGTGCCAGCAGTGATGGCCTAGCGGAGTCCGCAAGCTCCTACGAGCAGTACTTC. Translation: CASSDGLAESASSYEQYF. The full variable domain, with the rest looked up from reference TRBV2 and TRBJ2-7, is EPEVTQTPSHQVTQMGQEVILRCVPISNHLYFYWYRQILGQKVEFLVSFYNNEISEKSEIFDDQFSVERPDGSNFTLKIRSTKLEDSAMYFCASSDGLAESASSYEQYFGPGTRLTVT.

This clone was picked up one time. This rearrangement joins TRBV12-3 or TRBV12-4 to TRBJ1-5; no reliable D call. CDR3 size: 11 residues. Trimming took 3 bases from V and 9 from J, leaving 6 bases between them. The CDR3 nucleotides are TGTGCCAGCAGTTTGAACGGGCCCCAGCATTTT. It codes for CASSLNGPQHF.

This clone was seen just once. The genes are TRBV28 and TRBJ2-7; D gene ambiguous. Trimming stripped 6 bases from V and 0 bases from J, with 24 bases between. The V gene's germline CDR1 is MDHEN and CDR2 SYDVKM. The CDR3 has 18 residues. CDR3 region: CASSSLVVGMRSSYEQYF. The CDR3 DNA sequence: TGTGCCAGCAGCTCCTTAGTCGTCGGAATGAGAAGCTCCTACGAGCAGTACTTC.

This clone was recorded once. The J gene is TRBJ2-4, the V gene TRBV24-1, with TRBD1 identical over 9 bases. The length of the CDR3 is 15 residues. Trimming took 0 bases from V and 5 from J; bases not matched to a gene: 1. Germline lookup yields CDR1 KGHDR and CDR2 SFDVKD. The CDR3 DNA reads as TGTGCCACCAGTGATTTGAGGGACAGGGAAAACATTCAGTACTTC. Translating it yields CATSDLRDRENIQYF.

The chain joins TRBV6-5 to TRBJ2-3; D perhaps matches TRBD1 (6 bases). The CDR3 is 13 residues long. Germline V gene sequence: CDR1 MNHEY, CDR2 SVGAGI. The germline V and J ends were trimmed by 5 bases and 9 bases, with 15 bases remaining between them. In nucleotides, the CDR3 is TGTGCCAGCAGTCCTGGACAGAGGGTAACGCAGTATTTT. This translates into CASSPGQRVTQYF.

The chain is built from TRBV19 and TRBJ2-3; TRBD1 is a possible D gene (6 bases). Germline V gives CDR1 LNHDA, CDR2 SQIVND (reference sequence). V was clipped by 5 bases and J by 0 bases, with 18 bases between them. The CDR3 spans 17 residues. The CDR3 protein is CASSPQTTGLSTDTQYF. CDR3 coding DNA: TGTGCCAGTAGTCCCCAGACGACAGGTCTCAGCACAGATACGCAGTATTTT.

The V call is TRBV28, the J call TRBJ1-2; no clear D gene. V lost 2 bases, J lost 0 bases, and 4 bases lay in between. The CDR3 loop spans 13 amino acids. Germline loops: CDR1 MDHEN, CDR2 SYDVKM. The CDR3 is CASSLKANYGYTF. CDR3 DNA: TGTGCCAGCAGTTTAAAAGCTAACTATGGCTACACCTTC.

The chain joins TRBV7-3 to TRBJ2-6, with 7 bases that match TRBD1. The CDR3 loop spans 16 amino acids. Germline trimming cut 5 bases from V and 4 bases from J; bases unmatched to any gene: 8. Germline CDR1 is SGHTA and CDR2 is FQGTGA. The CDR3 region is CASSPTTGSGANVLTF. DNA for the CDR3: TGTGCCAGCAGCCCGACGACAGGGTCCGGGGCCAACGTCCTGACTTTC.

The genes are TRBV27 and TRBJ2-1, with 10 bases that match TRBD2. This CDR3 has 15 amino acids. The junction had 5 bases not matched to a gene; V was cut back by 5 bases and J by 4 bases. The germline V gene encodes CDR1 MNHEY and CDR2 SMNVEV (reference sequence). Here the CDR3 reads CASSPGTSAYNEQFF. CDR3 nucleotides: TGTGCCAGCAGTCCGGGGACTAGCGCTTACAATGAGCAGTTCTTC.

The V gene is TRBV9, the J gene TRBJ2-7, with unresolved D. The length of the CDR3 is 15 residues. Trimming removed 0 bases from V and 0 bases from J, with 10 bases in between. The germline gives CDR1 SGDLS, CDR2 YYNGEE. CDR3 sequence: CASSVGQASSYEQYF. CDR3 bases: TGTGCCAGCAGCGTAGGGCAGGCCAGCTCCTACGAGCAGTACTTC. Combining the CDR3 with reference TRBV9 and TRBJ2-7 gives the whole variable domain DSGVTQTPKHLITATGQRVTLRCSPRSGDLSVYWYQQSLDQGLQFLIQYYNGEERAKGNILERFSAQQFPDLHSELNLSSLELGDSALYFCASSVGQASSYEQYFGPGTRLTVT.

The V and J genes are TRBV24-1 and TRBJ2-1; 7 bases are a match to TRBD2. Germline-derived CDR1 and CDR2 are KGHDR and SFDVKD. V was pared by 9 bases and J by 3 bases, with 10 bases of the junction left unmatched. This CDR3 is 15 amino acids long. CDR3 region: CATQSSGGHYNEQFF. CDR3 coding DNA: TGTGCCACCCAATCTTCGGGAGGACACTACAATGAGCAGTTCTTC.

The rearrangement joins TRBV5-8 to TRBJ2-2; no firm D call. The CDR3 spans 13 residues. The V end was cut by 6 bases, the J end by 6 bases, with 12 bases between. The V gene's germline CDR1 is SGHTS and CDR2 YDEGEE. The CDR3 nucleotides read TGTGCCAGCAACCCCTTTGCGCCCGGGGAGCTGTTTTTT. Residues: CASNPFAPGELFF.

This chain uses TRBV28 with TRBJ2-1; 9 bases agree with TRBD2. The CDR3 consists of 15 residues. Germline V gives CDR1 MDHEN, CDR2 SYDVKM. Trimming at V came to 6 bases and at J to 4 bases, leaving 7 bases not matched to a gene. The CDR3 sequence: CASSSLAGPYNEQFF. CDR3 bases: TGTGCCAGCAGCTCTCTAGCGGGACCTTACAATGAGCAGTTCTTC. Using reference TRBV28 and TRBJ2-1 for the parts outside the CDR3, the full variable domain is DVKVTQSSRYLVKRTGEKVFLECVQDMDHENMFWYRQDPGLGLRLIYFSYDVKMKEKGDIPEGYSVSREKKERFSLILESASTNQTSMYLCASSSLAGPYNEQFFGPGTRLTVL.

CDR3: CASSTNTGERVGYREKLFF. The CDR3, as DNA: TGTGCCAGCAGCACAAACACAGGGGAGAGGGTGGGATATCGTGAAAAACTGTTTTTT. This rearrangement joins TRBV5-4 to TRBJ1-4; 7 positions agree with TRBD1. CDR3 length: 19 amino acids. The germline V gene encodes CDR1 SGHNT and CDR2 YYREEE (reference sequence). V was clipped by 4 bases and J by 7 bases; unmatched bases: 22. The full variable domain, rest sourced from reference TRBV5-4 and TRBJ1-4, is ETGVTQSPTHLIKTRGQQVTLRCSSQSGHNTVSWYQQALGQGPQFIFQYYREEENGRGNFPPRFSGLQFPNYSSELNVNALELDDSALYLCASSTNTGERVGYREKLFFGSGTQLSVL.

This chain uses TRBV25-1 with TRBJ1-3; no firm D call. CDR3 length: 15 residues. Looked up from germline, CDR1 is MGHDK and CDR2 is SYGVNS. Trimming pared 2 bases from V and 4 bases from J, leaving 12 bases between. Written as DNA, the CDR3 is TGTGCCAGCAGTGAAATGGCAGGCTTGGGAAACACCATATATTTT. Amino acid sequence: CASSEMAGLGNTIYF.

V usage is TRBV28 and J usage is TRBJ2-5, with D possibly matching TRBD1 (5 bases). Per germline, CDR1 MDHEN and CDR2 SYDVKM. Trimming pared 3 bases from V and 6 bases from J, leaving 11 bases between. The CDR3 has 13 amino acids. The CDR3 sequence is CASSFGATKTQYF. In DNA form, the CDR3 reads TGTGCCAGCAGTTTTGGGGCCACGAAGACCCAGTACTTC.

The rearrangement uses TRBV18 and TRBJ2-7; TRBD2 matches at 14 bases. The germline V gene encodes CDR1 KGHSH and CDR2 LQKENI. J lost 2 bases, V lost 2 bases, and 11 bases had no gene match. CDR3 size: 19 residues. This chain's CDR3 is CASSPGVRLAGGGTYEQYF. The CDR3 DNA reads as TGTGCCAGCTCACCAGGAGTTCGACTAGCGGGAGGGGGTACCTACGAGCAGTACTTC. The entire variable domain, with the rest obtained from reference TRBV18 and TRBJ2-7, is as follows: NAGVMQNPRHLVRRRGQEARLRCSPMKGHSHVYWYRQLPEEGLKFMVYLQKENIIDESGMPKERFSAEFPKEGPSILRIQQVVRGDSAAYFCASSPGVRLAGGGTYEQYFGPGTRLTVT.

The genes are TRBV18 and TRBJ1-5; D unresolved. The germline gives CDR1 KGHSH, CDR2 LQKENI. Trimming removed 6 bases at V and 2 bases at J, with 26 bases between. The CDR3 is 19 residues long. This CDR3 reads CASSPTRILRPRGNQPQHF. The CDR3, as DNA: TGTGCCAGCTCGCCAACCCGGATTCTCAGGCCTCGGGGCAATCAGCCCCAGCATTTT.